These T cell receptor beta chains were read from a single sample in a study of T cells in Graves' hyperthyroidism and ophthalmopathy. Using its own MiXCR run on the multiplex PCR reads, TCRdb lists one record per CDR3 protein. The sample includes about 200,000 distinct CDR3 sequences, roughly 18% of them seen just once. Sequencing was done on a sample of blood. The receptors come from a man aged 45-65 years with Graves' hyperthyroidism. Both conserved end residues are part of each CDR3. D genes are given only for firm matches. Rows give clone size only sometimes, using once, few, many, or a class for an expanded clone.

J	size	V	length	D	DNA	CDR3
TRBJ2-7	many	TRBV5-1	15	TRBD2	TGCGCCAGCAGCCCCTGGACTAGCGGGAGATACGAGCAGTACTTC	CASSPWTSGRYEQYF
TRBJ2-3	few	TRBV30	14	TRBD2	TGTGCCTGGAGTGCACTAGCGGGAGGCCGGGCGCAGTATTTT	CAWSALAGGRAQYF
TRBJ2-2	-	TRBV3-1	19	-	TGTGCCAGCAGCCGAAAACTATCGCCTGGGACTCTGAACACCGGGGAGCTGTTTTTT	CASSRKLSPGTLNTGELFF
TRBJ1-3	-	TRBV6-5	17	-	TGTGCCAGCAGTTATCGACCGGAGGGGGACTCTGGAAACACCATATATTTT	CASSYRPEGDSGNTIYF
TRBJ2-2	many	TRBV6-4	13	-	TGTGCCAGCGGTGGGGGAGACACCGGGGAGCTGTTTTTT	CASGGGDTGELFF
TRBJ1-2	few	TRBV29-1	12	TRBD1	TGCAGCGTTGGACAGGGCGACGGCGGCTACACCTTC	CSVGQGDGGYTF
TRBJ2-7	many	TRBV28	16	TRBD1	TGTGCCAGCAGTTTTCTTCGCCGGGACAGCGGTTACGAGCAGTACTTC	CASSFLRRDSGYEQYF
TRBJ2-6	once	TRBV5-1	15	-	TGCGCCAGCAGCTTAAGGGAATCCGGGGCCAACGTCCTGACTTTC	CASSLRESGANVLTF
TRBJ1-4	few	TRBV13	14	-	TGTGCCAGCAGCTTGGGACTGACTAATGAAAAACTGTTTTTT	CASSLGLTNEKLFF
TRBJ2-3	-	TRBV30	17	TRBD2	TGTGCCTGGAGCCGAACGACTAGCGGGAGGGGGGCAGATACGCAGTATTTT	CAWSRTTSGRGADTQYF
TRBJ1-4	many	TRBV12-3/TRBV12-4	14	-	TGTGCCAGCAGTTTTGAGGGAGCTGGTGAAAAACTGTTTTTT	CASSFEGAGEKLFF
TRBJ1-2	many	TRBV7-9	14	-	TGTGCCAGCACCTCTTACAAGAAACATTATGGCTACACCTTC	CASTSYKKHYGYTF
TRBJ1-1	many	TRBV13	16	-	TGTGCCAGCAGCAATACCGCACAGAGGGCGGACACTGAAGCTTTCTTT	CASSNTAQRADTEAFF
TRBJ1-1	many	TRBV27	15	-	TGTGCCAGCAGAACAACAAGCGGAGGGAACACTGAAGCTTTCTTT	CASRTTSGGNTEAFF
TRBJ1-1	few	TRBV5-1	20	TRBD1	TGCGCCAGCAGCCCCGAAAGCTTCGTATGGGACAGGGACATGAACACTGAAGCTTTCTTT	CASSPESFVWDRDMNTEAFF
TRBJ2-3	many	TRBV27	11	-	TGTGCCAGCAGTTTATGGGATACGCAGTATTTT	CASSLWDTQYF
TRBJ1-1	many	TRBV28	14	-	TGTGCCAGCAGTCGAGGACCCCGGCGCACTGAAGCTTTCTTT	CASSRGPRRTEAFF
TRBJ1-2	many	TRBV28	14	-	TGTGCCAGCAGTTTCGGACAGAGCCCTTATGGCTACACCTTC	CASSFGQSPYGYTF
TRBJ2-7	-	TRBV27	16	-	TGTGCCAGCAGTTTATCTCCCGGGAGAAGCTCCTACGAGCAGTACTTC	CASSLSPGRSSYEQYF
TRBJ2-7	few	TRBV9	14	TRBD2	TGTGCCAGCAGCATTCGAGCGGGAGGCTACGAGCAGTACTTC	CASSIRAGGYEQYF
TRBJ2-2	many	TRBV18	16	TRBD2	TGTGCCAGCTCAAACTTAGCGGGAGGACCCACCGGGGAGCTGTTTTTT	CASSNLAGGPTGELFF
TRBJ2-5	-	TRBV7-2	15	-	TGTGCCAGCAGCTTAGCGTCACAGGGGACTGAGACCCAGTACTTC	CASSLASQGTETQYF
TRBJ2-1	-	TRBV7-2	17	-	TGTGCCAGCAGCTTAGTTACAGGGCCCTTCCCGTACAATGAGCAGTTCTTC	CASSLVTGPFPYNEQFF
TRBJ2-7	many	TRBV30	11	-	TGTGCCTGGAGTTTTGGTCCCGAGCAGTACTTC	CAWSFGPEQYF
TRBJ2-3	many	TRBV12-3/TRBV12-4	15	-	TGTGCCAGCAAACAGAGTCGGGGAGGAGGAGATACGCAGTATTTT	CASKQSRGGGDTQYF
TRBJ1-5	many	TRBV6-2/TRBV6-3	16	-	TGTGCCAGCAGTCCGCGGTGGGGATCCGCAAATCAGCCCCAGCATTTT	CASSPRWGSANQPQHF
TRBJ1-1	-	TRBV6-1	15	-	TGTGCCAGCAGTGAAGGTTGGGGACTGAACACTGAAGCTTTCTTT	CASSEGWGLNTEAFF